The TCR beta chain under discussion was sequenced for a study of shared clonotypes between healthy human individuals. Study information: Aged 18 to 49, the donors were a couple of women and three men. The plates for each donor numbered three CD4 naive, three CD4 memory, two CD8 naive and one CD8 memory. Findings and limits, study-wide: Rarefaction showed that sequencing of sorted subsets was incomplete (despite large depth). Sample collection involved blood only; tissue repertoires are likely different.

For this clone: The antigen is unknown.

Profiling relied on immunoSEQ multiplex PCR, and the TCRdb table lists in-frame clones only, not all of them. The profile shows 800,000 to 1,200,000 clones, 78% of them singletons. The CDR3 has 14 amino acids. Trimming at V came to 10 bases and at J to 7 bases, leaving 10 bases not matched to a gene. Germline V gives CDR1 MDHEN, CDR2 SYDVKM. Sequencing input: memory CD4+ T cells from PBMCs. Specified subset: CD45RA-negative fraction. The chain employs TRBV28 and TRBJ2-1; 10 bases map to TRBD2. This clonotype originated in a man aged 18 to 30 in good health. Some clones in this sample may be carry-over from other donors' samples. CDR3 loop: CATQSGRGRNEQFF. The CDR3 coding sequence is TGTGCCACCCAAAGCGGGAGGGGGAGGAATGAGCAGTTCTTC.